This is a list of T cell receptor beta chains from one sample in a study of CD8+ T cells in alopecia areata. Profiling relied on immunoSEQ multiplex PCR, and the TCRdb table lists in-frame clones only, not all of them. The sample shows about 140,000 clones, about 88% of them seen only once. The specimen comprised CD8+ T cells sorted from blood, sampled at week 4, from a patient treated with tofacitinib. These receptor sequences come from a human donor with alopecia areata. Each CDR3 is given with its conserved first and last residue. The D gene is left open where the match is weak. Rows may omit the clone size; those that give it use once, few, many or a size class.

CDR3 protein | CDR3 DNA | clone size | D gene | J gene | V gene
CASSQTGYTEAFF | TGTGCCAGCAGCCAGACAGGTTACACTGAAGCTTTCTTT | NA | NA | TRBJ1-1 | TRBV25-1
CAWREGQGIYNEQFF | TGTGCCTGGAGGGAGGGACAGGGAATCTACAATGAGCAGTTCTTC | NA | TRBD1 | TRBJ2-1 | TRBV30
CASSLGAGESTGELFF | TGTGCCAGCAGCTTAGGAGCGGGGGAAAGTACCGGGGAGCTGTTTTTT | NA | TRBD2 | TRBJ2-2 | TRBV7-9
CSVRDRGTEAFF | TGCAGCGTTAGGGACAGGGGCACTGAAGCTTTCTTT | once | TRBD1 | TRBJ1-1 | TRBV29-1
CASSLLFPDSSTDTQYF | TGTGCCAGCAGTTTATTATTCCCTGACTCTAGCACAGATACGCAGTATTTT | NA | NA | TRBJ2-3 | TRBV28
CASSLFGTGGGETQYF | TGTGCCAGCAGTTTATTTGGGACAGGGGGCGGGGAGACCCAGTACTTC | NA | TRBD1 | TRBJ2-5 | TRBV27
CAISDSRGLDEQYF | TGTGCCATCAGTGACAGCCGGGGGCTGGACGAGCAGTACTTC | NA | NA | TRBJ2-7 | TRBV10-3
CASSRYPGQVDGYTF | TGTGCCAGCAGCCGATATCCGGGACAGGTGGACGGCTACACCTTC | NA | TRBD1 | TRBJ1-2 | TRBV7-3
CASSFRNTGDTQYF | TGTGCCAGCAGTTTCCGTAACACGGGGGATACGCAGTATTTT | once | NA | TRBJ2-3 | TRBV27
CASSFREENNEQFF | TGCGCCAGCAGCTTCCGGGAGGAGAACAATGAGCAGTTCTTC | NA | TRBD2 | TRBJ2-1 | TRBV5-1
CSVEASGRVNTGELFF | TGCAGCGTTGAAGCTAGCGGGAGGGTTAACACCGGGGAGCTGTTTTTT | few | TRBD2 | TRBJ2-2 | TRBV29-1
CASSYSPGGRRDEQFF | TGTGCCAGCAGTTACTCCCCAGGCGGGAGGAGGGATGAGCAGTTCTTC | NA | TRBD2 | TRBJ2-1 | TRBV6-5
CSVGTLDTEAFF | TGCAGCGTGGGGACTCTTGACACTGAAGCTTTCTTT | NA | NA | TRBJ1-1 | TRBV29-1
CASSETGLLAKNIQYF | TGTGCCAGCAGTGAAACCGGACTACTAGCCAAAAACATTCAGTACTTC | NA | NA | TRBJ2-4 | TRBV2
CSVVHNEQFF | TGCAGCGTAGTACACAATGAGCAGTTCTTC | NA | NA | TRBJ2-1 | TRBV29-1
CSVEGLAGVNGELFF | TGCAGCGTAGAAGGACTAGCGGGAGTAAACGGGGAGCTGTTTTTT | NA | TRBD2 | TRBJ2-2 | TRBV29-1
CACSDRDLYEQYF | TGTGCCTGTTCGGACCGGGACCTCTACGAGCAGTACTTC | NA | NA | TRBJ2-7 | TRBV30
CASSPSDGLYEQYF | TGTGCCAGCAGCCCATCCGACGGGCTCTACGAGCAGTACTTC | NA | NA | TRBJ2-7 | TRBV7-9
CASSPRGTGGDEQFF | TGTGCCAGCAGCCCCAGGGGGACCGGGGGGGATGAGCAGTTCTTC | NA | NA | TRBJ2-1 | TRBV7-8
CSVELDRGYEQFF | TGCAGCGTTGAACTGGACAGGGGGTATGAGCAGTTCTTC | once | TRBD1 | TRBJ2-1 | TRBV29-1
CASSPEWADDFTDTQYF | TGTGCCAGCAGCCCGGAATGGGCAGACGATTTTACAGATACGCAGTATTTT | NA | NA | TRBJ2-3 | TRBV7-6
CASSYSGQAFYEQYF | TGTGCCAGCAGTTACTCGGGACAGGCGTTCTACGAGCAGTACTTC | NA | TRBD1 | TRBJ2-7 | TRBV6-5
CASRKTAYEQYF | TGTGCCAGCAGAAAGACTGCCTACGAGCAGTACTTC | NA | NA | TRBJ2-7 | TRBV27
CASSQGGLDGYNEQFF | TGTGCCAGCAGCCAAGGCGGTCTGGACGGATACAATGAGCAGTTCTTC | NA | NA | TRBJ2-1 | TRBV4-2
CASSQGVAYNEQFF | TGCGCCAGCAGCCAAGGCGTTGCCTACAATGAGCAGTTCTTC | NA | NA | TRBJ2-1 | TRBV4-1
CSATGEVQETQYF | TGCAGCGCCACAGGGGAGGTTCAAGAGACCCAGTACTTC | NA | NA | TRBJ2-5 | TRBV29-1
CAWSVSGISGNTIYF | TGTGCCTGGAGTGTCTCCGGAATCTCTGGAAACACCATATATTTT | NA | NA | TRBJ1-3 | TRBV30